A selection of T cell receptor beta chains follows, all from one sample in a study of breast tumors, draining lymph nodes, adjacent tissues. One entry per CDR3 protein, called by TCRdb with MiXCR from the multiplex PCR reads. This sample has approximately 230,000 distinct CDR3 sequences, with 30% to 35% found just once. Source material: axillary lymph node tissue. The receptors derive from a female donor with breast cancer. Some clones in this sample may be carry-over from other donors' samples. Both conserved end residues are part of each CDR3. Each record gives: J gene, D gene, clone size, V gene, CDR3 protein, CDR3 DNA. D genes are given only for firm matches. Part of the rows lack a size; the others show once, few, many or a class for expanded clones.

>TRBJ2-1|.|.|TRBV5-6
CASSLAGAGISYNEQFF
TGTGCCAGCAGCTTGGCCGGGGCGGGGATCTCCTACAATGAGCAGTTCTTC
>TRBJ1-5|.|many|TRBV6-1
CASTPARGSQPQHF
TGTGCCAGCACCCCGGCGAGGGGAAGTCAGCCCCAGCATTTT
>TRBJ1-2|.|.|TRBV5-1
CASRLAGIYGYTF
TGCGCCAGCAGGTTGGCAGGAATCTATGGCTACACCTTC
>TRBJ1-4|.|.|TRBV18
CASSPGINEKLFF
TGTGCCAGCTCACCGGGTATAAATGAAAAACTGTTTTTT
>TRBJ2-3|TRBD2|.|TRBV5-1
CASSAGTKTDMQYF
TGTGCCAGCAGCGCTGGGACTAAGACAGATATGCAGTATTTT
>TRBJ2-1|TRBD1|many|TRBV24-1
CATSVRDREPYNEQFF
TGTGCCACCAGTGTCCGGGACAGGGAACCCTACAATGAGCAGTTCTTC
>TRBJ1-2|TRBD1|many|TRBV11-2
CASSLGTGGADGYTF
TGTGCCAGCAGCTTGGGGACAGGGGGCGCGGATGGCTACACCTTC
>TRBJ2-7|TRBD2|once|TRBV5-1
CASSVERLAGYEQYF
TGCGCCAGCAGCGTTGAACGACTAGCGGGATACGAGCAGTACTTC
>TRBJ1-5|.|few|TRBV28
CASSPGRSSNQPQHF
TGTGCCAGCAGCCCCGGGAGGTCTAGCAATCAGCCCCAGCATTTT
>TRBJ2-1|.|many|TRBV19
CASSETSVNPYNEQFF
TGTGCCAGTAGTGAGACGTCCGTCAACCCCTACAATGAGCAGTTCTTC
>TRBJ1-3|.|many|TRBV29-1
CSVAGSGNTIYF
TGCAGCGTCGCCGGCTCTGGAAACACCATATATTTT
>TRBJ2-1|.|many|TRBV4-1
CASSQDPANEQFF
TGCGCCAGCAGCCAAGATCCGGCGAATGAGCAGTTCTTC
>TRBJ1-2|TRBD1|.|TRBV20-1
CSARVRQGRGGGYTF
TGCAGTGCTAGAGTTCGACAGGGGCGAGGGGGTGGCTACACCTTC
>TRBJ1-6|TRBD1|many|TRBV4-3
CASSQDPDRGGNSPLHF
TGCGCCAGCAGCCAAGACCCTGACAGGGGAGGCAATTCACCCCTCCACTTT
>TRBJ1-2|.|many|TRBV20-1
CSARDLVGGPGYTF
TGCAGTGCTAGAGATCTCGTGGGGGGCCCTGGCTACACCTTC
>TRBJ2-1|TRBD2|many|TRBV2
CASNRGTSIQLPYNEQFF
TGTGCCAGCAACCGCGGGACTAGCATACAGCTCCCCTACAATGAGCAGTTCTTC
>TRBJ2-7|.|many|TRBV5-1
CASSWGGGQARYEQYF
TGCGCCAGCAGCTGGGGGGGAGGACAGGCCCGCTACGAGCAGTACTTC
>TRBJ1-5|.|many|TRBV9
CASSVTGKYQPQHF
TGTGCCAGCAGCGTTACAGGGAAATATCAGCCCCAGCATTTT
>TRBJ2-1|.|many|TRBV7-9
CASSSRGSAYNEQFF
TGTGCCAGCAGCTCCCGCGGTAGCGCATACAATGAGCAGTTCTTC